This T cell receptor (beta chain) was recovered during a study of early T cells in non-severe SARS-CoV-2 infection. About the research overall: Sequencing of unsorted whole blood was done on bulk RNA, leaving chains unpaired.

Individual cDNA molecules received unique molecular identifiers during library preparation. TCRdb recomputed calls from the 5' RACE reads with MiXCR, one row per CDR3 protein. Among tens of thousands of distinct CDR3 sequences listed, over 9.5% were seen once. The germline V gene has CDR1 SGHVS and CDR2 FNYEAQ. The CDR3 is made up of 16 amino acids. V lost 5 bases and J lost 6; bases outside the gene matches: 10. General study points: VDJdb matching, biased toward anti-spike CD8 responses, missed private and CD4 specificities.

This clonotype has just a few counts. The antigen is undetermined. The receptor's source is an adult who was a healthcare worker with PCR-confirmed SARS-CoV-2 infection or an uninfected control (not recorded which). J is TRBJ2-7 and V is TRBV7-6; the match to TRBD2 covers 13 bases. Here the sequenced sample was whole blood, taken at baseline. CDR3 sequence: CASSQGLAGPIIEQYF. The CDR3 nucleotides read TGTGCCAGCAGCCAGGGACTAGCGGGACCTATTATCGAGCAGTACTTC. Supplemented by reference TRBV7-6 and TRBJ2-7, the full variable domain reads GAGVSQSPRYKVTKRGQDVALRCDPISGHVSLYWYRQALGQGPEFLTYFNYEAQQDKSGLPNDRFSAERPEGSISTLTIQRTEQRDSAMYRCASSQGLAGPIIEQYFGPGTRLTVT.